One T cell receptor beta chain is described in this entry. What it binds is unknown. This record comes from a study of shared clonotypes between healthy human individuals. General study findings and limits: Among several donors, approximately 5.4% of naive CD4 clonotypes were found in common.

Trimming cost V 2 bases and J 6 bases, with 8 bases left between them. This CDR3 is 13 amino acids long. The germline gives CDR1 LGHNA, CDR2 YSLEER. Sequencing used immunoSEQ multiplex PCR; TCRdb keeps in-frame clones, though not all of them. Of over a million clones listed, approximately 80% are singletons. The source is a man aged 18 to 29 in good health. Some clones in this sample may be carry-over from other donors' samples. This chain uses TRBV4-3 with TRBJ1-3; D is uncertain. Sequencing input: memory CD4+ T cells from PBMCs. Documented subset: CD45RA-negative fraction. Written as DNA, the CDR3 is TGCGCCAGCAGCCAACGTCCGGTAAACACCATATATTTT. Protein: CASSQRPVNTIYF.